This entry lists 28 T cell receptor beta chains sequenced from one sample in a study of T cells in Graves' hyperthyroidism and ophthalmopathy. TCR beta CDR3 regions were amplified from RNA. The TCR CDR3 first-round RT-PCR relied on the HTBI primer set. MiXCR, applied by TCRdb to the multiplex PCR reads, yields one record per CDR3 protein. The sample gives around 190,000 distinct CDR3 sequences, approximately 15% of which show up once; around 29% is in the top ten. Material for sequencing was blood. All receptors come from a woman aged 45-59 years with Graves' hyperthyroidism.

The CDR3 loop is CASSSSRLGRGNEQFF. The DNA of the CDR3 is TGTGCCAGCAGCTCCTCCCGACTGGGCCGAGGCAATGAGCAGTTCTTC. The J gene is TRBJ2-1, the V gene TRBV4-2, with D unclear. Trimming removed 5 bases at V and 6 bases at J, with 20 bases between. The CDR3 runs to 16 residues. Germline V CDR1 and CDR2: LGHNA, YNFKEQ.

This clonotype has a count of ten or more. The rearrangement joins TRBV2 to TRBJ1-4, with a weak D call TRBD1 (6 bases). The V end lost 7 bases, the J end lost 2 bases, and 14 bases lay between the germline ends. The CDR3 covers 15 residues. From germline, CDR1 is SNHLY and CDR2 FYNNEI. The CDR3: CASTNGGATNEKLFF. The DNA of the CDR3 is TGTGCCAGCACCAACGGGGGGGCTACTAATGAAAAACTGTTTTTT.

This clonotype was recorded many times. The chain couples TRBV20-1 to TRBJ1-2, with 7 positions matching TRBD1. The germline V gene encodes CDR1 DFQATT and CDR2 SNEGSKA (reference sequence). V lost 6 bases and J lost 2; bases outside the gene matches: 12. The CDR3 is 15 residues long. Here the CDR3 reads CSAHRGGRSNYGYTF. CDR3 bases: TGCAGTGCGCACAGGGGAGGTCGTTCCAACTATGGCTACACCTTC.

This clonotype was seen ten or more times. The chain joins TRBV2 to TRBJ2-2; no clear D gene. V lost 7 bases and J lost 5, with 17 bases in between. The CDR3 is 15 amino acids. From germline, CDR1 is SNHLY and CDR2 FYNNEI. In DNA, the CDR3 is TGTGCCAGCAAGAAGGGTGCGGTAAATACCGGGGAGCTGTTTTTT. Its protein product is CASKKGAVNTGELFF.

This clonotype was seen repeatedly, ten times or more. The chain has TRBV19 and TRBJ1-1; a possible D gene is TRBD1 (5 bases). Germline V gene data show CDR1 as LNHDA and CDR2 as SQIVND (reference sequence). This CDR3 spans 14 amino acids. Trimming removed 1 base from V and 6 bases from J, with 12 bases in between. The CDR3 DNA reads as TGTGCCAGTAGTATAGTTCCAGGGAGGGCTGAAGCTTTCTTT. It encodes CASSIVPGRAEAFF.

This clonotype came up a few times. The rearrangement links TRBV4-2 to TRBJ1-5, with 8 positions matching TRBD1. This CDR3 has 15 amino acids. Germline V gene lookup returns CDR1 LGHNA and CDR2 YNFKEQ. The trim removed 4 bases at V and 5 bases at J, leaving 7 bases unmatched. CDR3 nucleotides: TGTGCCAGCAGCCGAGTAGACAGGGGAGATCAGCCCCAGCATTTT. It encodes CASSRVDRGDQPQHF.

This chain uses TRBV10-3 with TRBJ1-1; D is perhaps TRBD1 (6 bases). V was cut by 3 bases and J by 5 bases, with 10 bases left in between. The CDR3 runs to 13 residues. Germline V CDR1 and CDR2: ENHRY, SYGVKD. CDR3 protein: CAISELGGTEAFF. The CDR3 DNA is TGTGCCATCAGTGAATTAGGGGGAACTGAAGCTTTCTTT.

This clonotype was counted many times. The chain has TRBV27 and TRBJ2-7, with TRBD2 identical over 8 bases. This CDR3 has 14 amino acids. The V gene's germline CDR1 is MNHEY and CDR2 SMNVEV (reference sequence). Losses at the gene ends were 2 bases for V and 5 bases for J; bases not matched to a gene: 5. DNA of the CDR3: TGTGCCAGCAGTTTACTAGCGGGTGGTAACGAGCAGTACTTC. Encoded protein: CASSLLAGGNEQYF.

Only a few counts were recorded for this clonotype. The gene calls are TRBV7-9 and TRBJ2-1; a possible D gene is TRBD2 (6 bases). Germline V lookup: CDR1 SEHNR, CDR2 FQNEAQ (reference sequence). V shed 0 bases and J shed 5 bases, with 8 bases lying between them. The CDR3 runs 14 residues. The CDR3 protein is CASSLARGHNEQFF. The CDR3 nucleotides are TGTGCCAGCAGCTTAGCGCGGGGACACAATGAGCAGTTCTTC.

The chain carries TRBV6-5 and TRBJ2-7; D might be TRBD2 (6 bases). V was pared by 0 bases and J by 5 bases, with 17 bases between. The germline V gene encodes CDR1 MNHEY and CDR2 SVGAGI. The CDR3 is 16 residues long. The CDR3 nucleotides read TGTGCCAGCAGTTACTCCTCCGGGGGAGAAAAGGACGAGCAGTACTTC. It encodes CASSYSSGGEKDEQYF.

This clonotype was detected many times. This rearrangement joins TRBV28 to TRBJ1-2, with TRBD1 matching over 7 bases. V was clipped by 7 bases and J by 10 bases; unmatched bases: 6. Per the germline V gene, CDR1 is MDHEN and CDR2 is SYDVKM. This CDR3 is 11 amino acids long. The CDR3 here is CASTSDRVYTF. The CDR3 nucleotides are TGTGCCAGCACCTCCGACAGGGTCTACACCTTC.

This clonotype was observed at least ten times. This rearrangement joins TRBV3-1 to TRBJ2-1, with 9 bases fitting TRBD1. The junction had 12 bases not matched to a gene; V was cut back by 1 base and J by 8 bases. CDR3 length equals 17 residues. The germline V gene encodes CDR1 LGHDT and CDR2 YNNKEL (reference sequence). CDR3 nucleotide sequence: TGTGCCAGCAGCCAAGTTCCCCCGGGACAGGGTATTTATGAGCAGTTCTTC. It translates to CASSQVPPGQGIYEQFF.

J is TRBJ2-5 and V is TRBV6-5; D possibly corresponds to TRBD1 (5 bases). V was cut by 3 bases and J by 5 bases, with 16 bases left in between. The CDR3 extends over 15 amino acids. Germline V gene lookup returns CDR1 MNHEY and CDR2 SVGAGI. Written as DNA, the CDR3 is TGTGCCAGCAGTTATCGGTCGCTATCAGGGGAGACCCAGTACTTC. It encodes CASSYRSLSGETQYF.

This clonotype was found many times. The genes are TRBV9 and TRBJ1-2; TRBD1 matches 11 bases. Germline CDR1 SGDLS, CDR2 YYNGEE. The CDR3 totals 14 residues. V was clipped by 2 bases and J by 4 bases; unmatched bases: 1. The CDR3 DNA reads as TGTGCCAGCAGCGTGGGACAGGGGGTCTATGGCTACACCTTC. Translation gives CASSVGQGVYGYTF.

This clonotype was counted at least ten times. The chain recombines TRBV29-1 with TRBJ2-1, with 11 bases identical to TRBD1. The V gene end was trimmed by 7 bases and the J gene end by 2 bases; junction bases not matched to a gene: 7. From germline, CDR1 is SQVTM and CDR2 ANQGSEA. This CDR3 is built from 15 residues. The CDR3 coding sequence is TGCAGCGCCGCATCGGACAGGGGGCCCTACAATGAGCAGTTCTTC. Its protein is CSAASDRGPYNEQFF.

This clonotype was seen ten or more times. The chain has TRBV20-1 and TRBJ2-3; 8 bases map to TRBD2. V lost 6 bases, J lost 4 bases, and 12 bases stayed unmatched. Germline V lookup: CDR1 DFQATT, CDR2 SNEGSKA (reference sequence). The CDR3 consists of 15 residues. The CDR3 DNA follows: TGCAGTGCCGAGAACGCGGGGGGCGCATCAGATACGCAGTATTTT. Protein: CSAENAGGASDTQYF.

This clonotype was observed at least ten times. As DNA, the CDR3 is TGTGCCACCAGTGTCGGGACAAGCTCCGGGGAGCTGTTTTTT. This gives the protein CATSVGTSSGELFF. The rearrangement uses TRBV24-1 and TRBJ2-2; D perhaps matches TRBD1 (6 bases). V lost 5 bases to trimming and J lost 6 bases, with 12 bases between them. Germline CDR1 and CDR2: KGHDR and SFDVKD. CDR3 length: 14 amino acids.

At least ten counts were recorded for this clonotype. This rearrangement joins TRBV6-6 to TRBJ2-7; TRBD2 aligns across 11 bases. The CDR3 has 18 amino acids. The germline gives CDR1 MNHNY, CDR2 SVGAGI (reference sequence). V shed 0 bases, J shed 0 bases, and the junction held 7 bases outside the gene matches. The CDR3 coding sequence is TGTGCCAGCAGTTACTCGTCCCTACTAGCGGGGGCCTCCTACGAGCAGTACTTC. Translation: CASSYSSLLAGASYEQYF.

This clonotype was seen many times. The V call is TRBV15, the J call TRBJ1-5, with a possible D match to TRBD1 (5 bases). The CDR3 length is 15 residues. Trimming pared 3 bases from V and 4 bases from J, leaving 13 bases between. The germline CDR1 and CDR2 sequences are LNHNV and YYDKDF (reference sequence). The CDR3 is CATSRMTALNQPQHF. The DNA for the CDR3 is TGTGCCACCAGCAGGATGACAGCGTTAAATCAGCCCCAGCATTTT.

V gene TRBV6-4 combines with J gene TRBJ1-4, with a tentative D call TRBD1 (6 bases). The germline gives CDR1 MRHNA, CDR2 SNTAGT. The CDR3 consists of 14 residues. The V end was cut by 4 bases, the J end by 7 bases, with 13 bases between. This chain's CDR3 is CASSAEQGSEKLFF. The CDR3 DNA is TGTGCCAGCAGTGCAGAGCAGGGGAGTGAAAAACTGTTTTTT.

The DNA of the CDR3 is TGTGCCAGTAGTTCCCGGACAGGATCCTACAATGAGCAGTTCTTC. Protein: CASSSRTGSYNEQFF. The V gene is TRBV19, the J gene TRBJ2-1, with TRBD1 identical over 7 bases. Trimming took 5 bases from V and 1 from J; bases not matched to a gene: 5. Germline CDR1 LNHDA, CDR2 SQIVND (reference sequence). The CDR3 length is 15 residues.

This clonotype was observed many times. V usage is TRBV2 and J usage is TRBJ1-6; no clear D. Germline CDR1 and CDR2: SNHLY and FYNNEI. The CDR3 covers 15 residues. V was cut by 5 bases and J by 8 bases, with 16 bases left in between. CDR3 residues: CASSSHSGRDSPLHF. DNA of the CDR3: TGTGCCAGCAGTAGTCACTCCGGGCGGGATTCACCCCTCCACTTT.

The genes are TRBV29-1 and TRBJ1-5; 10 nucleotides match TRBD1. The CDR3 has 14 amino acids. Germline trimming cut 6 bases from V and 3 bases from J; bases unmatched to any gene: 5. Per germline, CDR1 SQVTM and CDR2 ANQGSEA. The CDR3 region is CSVADRGLNQPQHF. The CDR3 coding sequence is TGCAGCGTCGCTGACAGGGGGCTCAATCAGCCCCAGCATTTT.

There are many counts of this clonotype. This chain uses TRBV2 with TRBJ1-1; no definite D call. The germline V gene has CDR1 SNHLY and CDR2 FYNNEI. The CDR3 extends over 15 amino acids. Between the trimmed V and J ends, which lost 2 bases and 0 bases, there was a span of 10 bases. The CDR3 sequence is CASSEWARMNTEAFF. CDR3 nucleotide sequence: TGTGCCAGCAGTGAATGGGCTCGCATGAACACTGAAGCTTTCTTT.

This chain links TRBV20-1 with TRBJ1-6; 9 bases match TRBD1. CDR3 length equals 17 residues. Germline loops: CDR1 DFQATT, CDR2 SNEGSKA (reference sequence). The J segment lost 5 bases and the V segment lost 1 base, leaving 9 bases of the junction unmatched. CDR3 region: CSARVTTGGGNNSPLHF. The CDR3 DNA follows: TGCAGTGCTAGAGTCACAACAGGGGGCGGCAATAATTCACCCCTCCACTTT.

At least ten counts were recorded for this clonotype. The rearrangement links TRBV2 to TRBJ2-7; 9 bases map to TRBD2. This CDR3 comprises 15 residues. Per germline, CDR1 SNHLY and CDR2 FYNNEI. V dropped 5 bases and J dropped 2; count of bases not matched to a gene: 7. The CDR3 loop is CASSYSSGDTYEQYF. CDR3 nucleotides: TGTGCCAGCAGTTATTCTAGCGGGGACACCTACGAGCAGTACTTC.

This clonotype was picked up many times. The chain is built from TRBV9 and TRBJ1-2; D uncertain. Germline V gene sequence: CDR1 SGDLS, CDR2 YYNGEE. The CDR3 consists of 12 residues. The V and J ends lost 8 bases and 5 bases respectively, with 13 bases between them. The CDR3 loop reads CASTTPPYGYTF. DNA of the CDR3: TGTGCCAGTACTACACCGCCTTATGGCTACACCTTC.

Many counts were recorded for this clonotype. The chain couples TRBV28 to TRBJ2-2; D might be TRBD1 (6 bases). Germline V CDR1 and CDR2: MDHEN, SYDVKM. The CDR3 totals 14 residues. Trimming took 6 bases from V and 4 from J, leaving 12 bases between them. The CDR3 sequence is CASSPTRGTGELFF. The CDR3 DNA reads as TGTGCCAGCAGCCCGACCAGGGGCACCGGGGAGCTGTTTTTT.